The 23 T cell receptor beta chains below were found in one sample sequenced in a study of T cell changes during pregnancy in multiple sclerosis. The method was immunoSEQ multiplex PCR; TCRdb's version includes in-frame clones alone and lacks a portion of them. The table has 30,000 to 45,000 clones, roughly 90% seen once. Here the sequenced sample was CD8+ T cells from peripheral blood mononuclear cells, taken in the first trimester of pregnancy. The receptors stem from a female donor with multiple sclerosis, enrolled in a pregnancy study.

This clone showed up just a few times. The V and J genes are TRBV5-1 and TRBJ2-7; 10 nucleotides agree with TRBD1. Germline V lookup: CDR1 SGHRS, CDR2 YFSETQ. Unmatched junction bases numbered 3, after V lost 7 bases and J lost 5 bases. This CDR3 region has 12 residues. CDR3 residues: CASRGTGDEQYF. CDR3 bases: TGCGCCAGCCGGGGGACAGGGGACGAGCAGTACTTC.

V and J are TRBV27 and TRBJ1-2, with D unresolved. The length of the CDR3 is 13 residues. V was clipped by 4 bases and J by 2 bases, with 8 bases between them. Looked up from germline, CDR1 is MNHEY and CDR2 is SMNVEV (reference sequence). CDR3 protein: CASSSGLNYGYTF. In nucleotides, the CDR3 is TGTGCCAGCAGTTCTGGGCTGAACTATGGCTACACCTTC.

The rearrangement uses TRBV4-1 and TRBJ1-2, with TRBD1 identical over 11 bases. V lost 3 bases to trimming and J lost 1 base; unmatched junction nucleotides: 4. This CDR3 has 16 amino acids. Germline assignment: CDR1 MGHRA and CDR2 YSYEKL. This CDR3 is CASSHGQGAFNYGYTF. The DNA of the CDR3 is TGCGCCAGCAGCCATGGACAGGGGGCGTTTAACTATGGCTACACCTTC.

V gene TRBV27 combines with J gene TRBJ2-7; 10 bases line up with TRBD1. Germline CDR1 MNHEY, CDR2 SMNVEV (reference sequence). Germline trimming cut 8 bases from V and 1 base from J; bases unmatched to any gene: 8. The CDR3 covers 15 residues. CDR3 protein: CASHAGTGDSYEQYF. CDR3 DNA sequence: TGTGCCAGCCACGCCGGGACAGGGGATTCCTACGAGCAGTACTTC.

J is TRBJ2-7 and V is TRBV30, with D possibly being TRBD2 (5 bases). Germline-derived CDR1 and CDR2 are GTSNPN and SVGIG (reference sequence). The CDR3 consists of 12 residues. V was trimmed by 0 bases and J by 5 bases, leaving 8 bases between them. For the CDR3, the DNA is TGTGCCTGGAGTGTACGAGCGGACGAGCAGTACTTC. This codes for CAWSVRADEQYF.

The genes are TRBV30 and TRBJ2-7, with 9 bases identical to TRBD1. V lost 0 bases, J lost 7 bases, and 4 bases stayed unmatched. Germline V gene sequence: CDR1 GTSNPN, CDR2 SVGIG (reference sequence). The CDR3 is 13 amino acids. CDR3: CAWSVGTGNEQYF. DNA for the CDR3: TGTGCCTGGAGTGTAGGGACAGGGAATGAGCAGTACTTC.

The V call is TRBV6-4, the J call TRBJ1-1, with D possibly matching TRBD1 (6 bases). The CDR3 sequence is 15 residues long. CDR1 is MRHNA and CDR2 is SNTAGT in the germline V gene. Trimming took off 2 bases at V and 1 base at J, with 11 bases between the two ends. CDR3 coding DNA: TGTGCCAGCAGTGACCCATTGGACAGGAACACTGAAGCTTTCTTT. Its translation: CASSDPLDRNTEAFF.

This chain connects TRBV19 to TRBJ2-5; 8 bases fit TRBD1. Trimming removed 6 bases from V and 2 bases from J; junction bases left unmatched: 8. This CDR3 contains 15 residues. CDR1 LNHDA and CDR2 SQIVND come from the germline V gene (reference sequence). The CDR3 loop reads CASSPRQGAQETQYF. In DNA, the CDR3 is TGTGCCAGTAGCCCCAGGCAGGGGGCACAAGAGACCCAGTACTTC.

The chain recombines TRBV7-2 with TRBJ2-1; 7 nucleotides align to TRBD1. CDR1 is SGHTA, CDR2 FQGNSA, per germline. The CDR3 contains 13 residues. Unmatched junction bases numbered 4, after V lost 5 bases and J lost 6 bases. Here the CDR3 DNA reads TGTGCCAGCAGCATACGACAGGGCAATGAGCAGTTCTTC. The encoded protein is CASSIRQGNEQFF.

The rearrangement joins TRBV10-3 to TRBJ2-2; D is perhaps TRBD2 (5 bases). Germline CDR1 reads ENHRY; CDR2 reads SYGVKD. Trimming shortened V by 10 bases and J by 5 bases, and 11 bases separated the two germline ends. CDR3 length: 12 residues. CDR3 nucleotide sequence: TGTGCCAGCCAGGAGGAGACCGGGGAGCTGTTTTTT. Protein product: CASQEETGELFF.

The J gene is TRBJ2-5, the V gene TRBV2; 9 positions match TRBD2. The germline V gene has CDR1 SNHLY and CDR2 FYNNEI. This CDR3 contains 14 residues. The V and J ends lost 10 bases and 0 bases, in that order; junction bases with no gene match: 6. The CDR3 spells CAILAGPDQETQYF. CDR3 in DNA: TGTGCCATCCTAGCGGGGCCGGACCAAGAGACCCAGTACTTC.

J is TRBJ2-7 and V is TRBV5-6; the D gene is possibly TRBD2 (5 bases). The CDR3 is 12 residues long. V was shortened by 4 bases and J by 7 bases, with 12 bases between the two germline ends. Looked up from germline, CDR1 is SGHDT and CDR2 is YYEEEE. The CDR3 is CASSPPSGEQYF. CDR3 nucleotide sequence: TGTGCCAGCAGCCCCCCCTCGGGGGAGCAGTACTTC.

CDR3 DNA: TGCGCCAGCAGCCCCCAGTGGGGGACTAGAGATACGCAGTATTTT. Protein product: CASSPQWGTRDTQYF. V is TRBV5-1 and J is TRBJ2-3, with 8 positions matching TRBD2. The CDR3 has 15 residues. The V gene end was trimmed by 4 bases and the J gene end by 5 bases; junction bases not matched to a gene: 9. From germline, CDR1 is SGHRS and CDR2 YFSETQ.

This chain connects TRBV2 to TRBJ2-1, with 7 nucleotides matching TRBD1. This CDR3 has 12 residues. With 7 bases clipped from V and 9 bases from J, the junction kept 6 bases outside the gene matches. Germline CDR1 SNHLY, CDR2 FYNNEI. The CDR3 nucleotides are TGTGCCAGCATTCCACAGGGGAGTGAGCAGTTCTTC. It encodes CASIPQGSEQFF.

This clone was observed once. The chain uses TRBV15 and TRBJ1-1, with D perhaps matching TRBD1 (5 bases). The CDR3 runs to 15 residues. The V end was cut by 5 bases, the J end by 12 bases, with 25 bases between. CDR1 is LNHNV and CDR2 is YYDKDF in the germline V gene (reference sequence). The CDR3 DNA reads as TGTGCCACCAGCGGTGAAAGGTGGACAACGACCGCGTCTTTCTTT. This sequence encodes CATSGERWTTTASFF.

This clone was seen just once. The genes are TRBV27 and TRBJ1-6, with TRBD1 as a possible D gene (6 bases). The CDR3 consists of 14 residues. The germline V and J ends were trimmed by 3 bases and 8 bases, with 11 bases remaining between them. Germline values: CDR1 MNHEY, CDR2 SMNVEV (reference sequence). The CDR3 sequence is CASSFSTGYSPLHF. As DNA, the CDR3 is TGTGCCAGCAGTTTTAGTACAGGGTATTCACCCCTCCACTTT.

The V and J genes are TRBV5-1 and TRBJ2-4; 10 nucleotides line up with TRBD2. The CDR3 has 20 residues. Unmatched junction bases numbered 14, after V lost 2 bases and J lost 0 bases. Germline CDR1 reads SGHRS; CDR2 reads YFSETQ. DNA of the CDR3: TGCGCCAGCAGCTTTCGACTAGCGGGTAATTTAGACCTAGCCAAAAACATTCAGTACTTC. Translating gives CASSFRLAGNLDLAKNIQYF.

The rearrangement joins TRBV19 to TRBJ1-1; 7 bases fit TRBD1. The CDR3 length is 14 residues. Germline CDR1 and CDR2: LNHDA and SQIVND (reference sequence). Written as DNA, the CDR3 is TGTGCATCAAAGCAGGGGGGCATGAACACTGAAGCTTTCTTT. Amino acids: CASKQGGMNTEAFF.

The V gene is TRBV9, the J gene TRBJ1-4; TRBD1 matches at 8 bases. The V gene end was trimmed by 0 bases and the J gene end by 2 bases; junction bases not matched to a gene: 0. The V gene's germline CDR1 is SGDLS and CDR2 YYNGEE. The CDR3 contains 15 residues. CDR3 sequence: CASSVGQGTNEKLFF. The CDR3 DNA reads as TGTGCCAGCAGCGTAGGACAGGGGACTAATGAAAAACTGTTTTTT.

The rearrangement links TRBV30 to TRBJ2-5; D possibly corresponds to TRBD2 (6 bases). The CDR3 loop spans 13 amino acids. V was shortened by 8 bases and J by 3 bases, with 16 bases between the two germline ends. Per the germline V gene, CDR1 is GTSNPN and CDR2 is SVGIG (reference sequence). The CDR3 DNA follows: TGTGCCGAATCGGGACTCGACGAAGAGACCCAGTACTTC. Translating it yields CAESGLDEETQYF. The complete variable domain, with remaining parts taken from reference TRBV30 and TRBJ2-5, reads SQTIHQWPATLVQPVGSPLSLECTVEGTSNPNLYWYRQAAGRGLQLLFYSVGIGQISSEVPQNLSASRPQDRQFILSSKKLLLSDSGFYLCAESGLDEETQYFGPGTRLLVL.

The chain uses TRBV27 and TRBJ1-6; a weak D match, TRBD1 (5 bases). The germline V gene has CDR1 MNHEY and CDR2 SMNVEV (reference sequence). The CDR3 loop spans 14 amino acids. Trimming took 2 bases from V and 8 from J, leaving 10 bases between them. CDR3 in amino acids: CASSLGQSYSPLHF. DNA of the CDR3: TGTGCCAGCAGTTTAGGACAATCCTATTCACCCCTCCACTTT.

CDR3 sequence reads: CASQDRDLSYNSPLHF. As DNA, the CDR3 is TGTGCCAGCCAGGACAGGGACCTATCCTATAATTCACCCCTCCACTTT. The V call is TRBV2, the J call TRBJ1-6, with 8 bases that match TRBD1. There are 16 residues in the CDR3. Germline CDR1 reads SNHLY; CDR2 reads FYNNEI. V lost 8 bases to trimming and J lost 1 base; unmatched junction nucleotides: 7.

The genes are TRBV10-3 and TRBJ1-5; 7 nucleotides match TRBD1. This CDR3 has 17 residues. Looked up from germline, CDR1 is ENHRY and CDR2 is SYGVKD. J gave up 2 bases and V 0 bases, and 7 bases lay outside the gene matches. The DNA for the CDR3 is TGTGCCATCAGTGAGTCAGGACAGGCAGTAGGCAATCAGCCCCAGCATTTT. Encoded protein: CAISESGQAVGNQPQHF.